This T cell receptor beta chain was observed in a study of neoadjuvant nivolumab and ipilimumab in lung cancer. Study overall: Patients got nivolumab 3 mg/kg on days 1, 15 and 29; combination added ipilimumab 1 mg/kg day 1. Overall study findings and caveats: Compared with tumor-adjacent uninvolved lung, resected tumors showed greater richness and clonality. Blood richness before therapy tracked richness in tumors resected after neoadjuvant therapy. From pretherapy to surgery, tumor richness and clonality rose with dual therapy.

Profiled with immunoSEQ multiplex PCR; TCRdb holds only in-frame clones, not every one. The sample carries some 13,000 clones, approximately 68% recorded once. Remarks on this clone: What it binds is unknown.

Germline CDR1 reads KGHSH; CDR2 reads LQKENI. V was trimmed by 6 bases and J by 4 bases, leaving 10 bases between them. This CDR3 has 12 amino acids. V and J are TRBV18 and TRBJ2-7; the D gene is possibly TRBD2 (6 bases). The sequence was collected from an adult with non-small cell lung cancer. Source: peripheral blood, taken after neoadjuvant nivolumab, alone or with ipilimumab, at or shortly before surgery. This CDR3 reads CASSPEGYEQYF. CDR3 in DNA: TGTGCCAGCTCTCCGGAGGGGTACGAGCAGTACTTC.